Listed here are 5 T cell receptor beta chains from one sample, sequenced in a study of T cell responses to AZD1222 COVID-19 vaccine. Assay used: immunoSEQ multiplex PCR; TCRdb lists only in-frame clones, some missing. The sample shows around 150,000 clones, around 90% of them seen only once. The sequenced sample was peripheral blood, obtained on day 0 of AZD1222 vaccination. All receptors derive from an adult in good health.

This chain links TRBV10-3 with TRBJ1-5; 9 bases line up with TRBD1. The germline CDR1 and CDR2 sequences are ENHRY and SYGVKD. The CDR3 spans 15 residues. V trimming: 4 bases; J trimming: 6 bases; junction bases outside the gene matches: 7. The CDR3 loop reads CAISGTGGWFQPQHF. As DNA, the CDR3 is TGTGCCATCAGTGGTACAGGGGGCTGGTTTCAGCCCCAGCATTTT.

Comment on this clone: At one end the junction does not follow the germline gene, possibly because of a read error. The chain uses TRBV30 and TRBJ2-5; 10 bases are shared with TRBD2. The CDR3 extends over 16 amino acids. Germline assignment: CDR1 GTSNPN and CDR2 SVGIG (reference sequence). CDR3: CAWSGVAGGPREAQYF. CDR3 DNA sequence: TGTGCCTGGAGTGGGGTAGCGGGAGGCCCAAGAGAGGCCCAGTACTTC.

The V call is TRBV7-9, the J call TRBJ1-6; D remains ambiguous. Trimming took off 5 bases at V and 8 bases at J, with 16 bases between the two ends. The CDR3 is 15 residues long. Germline V gives CDR1 SEHNR, CDR2 FQNEAQ (reference sequence). DNA for the CDR3: TGTGCCAGCAGCCCGGGTCCTGCGCGGGATTCACCCCTCCACTTT. Translation gives CASSPGPARDSPLHF.

The sample holds a few counts of this clone. V usage is TRBV7-6 and J usage is TRBJ2-1, with 13 bases fitting TRBD2. This CDR3 contains 15 residues. Germline V gene lookup returns CDR1 SGHVS and CDR2 FNYEAQ. V lost 5 bases, J lost 10 bases, and 8 bases stayed unmatched. The CDR3 protein is CASSPTSGGAYEQFF. CDR3 DNA: TGTGCCAGCAGCCCTACTAGCGGGGGGGCTTACGAGCAGTTCTTC.

The rearrangement joins TRBV19 to TRBJ1-1, with D hard to call. Trimming removed 6 bases from V and 4 bases from J, with 15 bases in between. There are 14 residues in the CDR3. The germline V gene has CDR1 LNHDA and CDR2 SQIVND (reference sequence). In DNA, the CDR3 is TGTGCCAGTAGCCCTAATTGGATGGTCACTGAAGCTTTCTTT. Protein product: CASSPNWMVTEAFF.